The sample holds many counts of the clone carrying this TCR beta chain. Its antigen is currently unknown. With 2 bases removed from V and 2 bases from J, the gap between germline ends came to 9 bases. Looked up from germline, CDR1 is MNHEY and CDR2 is SVGAGI. This CDR3 has 14 amino acids. With MiXCR, TCRdb called clones anew from the PCR reads. The data contain 27,000 or so clones, around a sixth of them singletons. All patients were treatment-naive before thyroid surgery. The sample is drawn from a study of metastatic and nonmetastatic thyroid tumors. For the study at large: Repertoire data that came from the blood and tumor or nodule tissue of malignant and benign thyroid patients were compared.

Study findings and constraints: The reported finding was significantly higher TCR beta diversity in malignant thyroid tumors relative to benign nodules, in blood and tumor.

The receptor comes from a male donor with papillary thyroid cancer or a benign thyroid nodule (not recorded which). Some clones in this sample may be carry-over from other donors' samples. The V gene is TRBV6-5, the J gene TRBJ2-5; a possible D gene is TRBD2 (5 bases). The sequencing input was blood. In DNA, the CDR3 is TGTGCCAGCAGTTACGAGGGCTTTCAAGAGACCCAGTACTTC. Encoded protein: CASSYEGFQETQYF.